These 25 T cell receptor beta chains came from one sample sequenced in a study of blood T cell repertoires in COVID-19. Libraries were prepared by immunoSEQ multiplex PCR; TCRdb keeps only in-frame clonotypes and omits some of them. This table has some 99,000 clones, 84% appearing once. The specimen sequenced was peripheral blood. These TCRs come from a woman aged 50 to 60 with acute or convalescent COVID-19.

The chain joins TRBV18 to TRBJ1-4; 8 nucleotides align to TRBD1. Per the germline V gene, CDR1 is KGHSH and CDR2 is LQKENI. This CDR3 is 17 amino acids long. Unmatched junction bases numbered 9, after V lost 1 base and J lost 5 bases. The CDR3 DNA sequence: TGTGCCAGCTCACCACGAACCGACAGGGGAGGGAATGAAAAACTGTTTTTT. Protein product: CASSPRTDRGGNEKLFF.

This clone was seen a few times. The V call is TRBV5-3, the J call TRBJ1-5, with D unclear. TRBV5-3 is an ORF, and what it does is uncertain. V was shortened by 3 bases and J by 5 bases, with 12 bases between the two germline ends. This CDR3 contains 14 residues. DNA of the CDR3: TGTGCCAGAAGCTCGGGAGACTCATATCAGCCCCAGCATTTT. Encoded protein: CARSSGDSYQPQHF.

In regard to this clone: Other DNA sequences of this sample code for an identical CDR3. The V call is TRBV3-1 (or the pseudogene TRBV3-2), the J call TRBJ2-7; a possible D gene is TRBD2 (6 bases). The CDR3 extends over 12 amino acids. The ends were cut back, 4 bases at V and 5 bases at J, with 9 bases in the middle. CDR1 LGHDT and CDR2 YNNKEL come from the germline V gene (reference sequence). CDR3 sequence: CASSRGGNEQYF. Written as DNA, the CDR3 is TGTGCCAGCAGCCGGGGAGGTAACGAGCAGTACTTC.

The chain joins TRBV6-2 or TRBV6-3 to TRBJ1-5, with 7 bases identical to TRBD1. The CDR3 totals 14 residues. The junction had 8 bases not matched to a gene; V was cut back by 6 bases and J by 6 bases. Germline V gene sequence: CDR1 MNHEY, CDR2 SVGEGT. The CDR3 protein is CASRPDREGQPQHF. In DNA form, the CDR3 reads TGTGCCAGCAGGCCTGACAGGGAAGGTCAGCCCCAGCATTTT.

The chain combines TRBV10-3 with TRBJ1-4; no firm D call. The length of the CDR3 is 13 residues. Trimming took off 4 bases at V and 0 bases at J, with 3 bases between the two ends. CDR1 and CDR2 (germline): ENHRY, SYGVKD. The CDR3 region is CAISGPTNEKLFF. The CDR3 region has the DNA TGTGCCATCAGTGGGCCAACTAATGAAAAACTGTTTTTT.

The V gene is TRBV18, the J gene TRBJ1-3; TRBD1 is a possible D gene (5 bases). Germline values: CDR1 KGHSH, CDR2 LQKENI. Trimming shortened V by 6 bases and J by 6 bases, and 18 bases separated the two germline ends. This CDR3 is built from 15 residues. CDR3 residues: CASSSKDGGKNTIYF. The CDR3 nucleotides are TGTGCCAGCTCTTCCAAAGACGGGGGAAAAAACACCATATATTTT.

The CDR3 region is CASSLDGTGYGTGELFF. The CDR3 bases are TGCGCCAGCAGCTTGGATGGGACAGGCTACGGCACCGGGGAGCTGTTTTTT. The rearrangement links TRBV5-1 to TRBJ2-2, with TRBD1 matching over 8 bases. The length of the CDR3 is 17 residues. CDR1 and CDR2 from the germline V gene are SGHRS and YFSETQ. After removal of 0 bases from V and 4 bases from J, the junction contained 8 bases not matched to a gene.

This sequence joins TRBV3-1 (or the pseudogene TRBV3-2) and TRBJ2-3; no definite D call. Trimming pared 0 bases from V and 8 bases from J, leaving 15 bases between. Germline values: CDR1 LGHDT, CDR2 YNNKEL (reference sequence). The CDR3 loop spans 15 amino acids. CDR3 sequence (DNA): TGTGCCAGCAGCCAAGATTACGTAGATAGCAGTACGCAGTATTTT. Its protein product is CASSQDYVDSSTQYF.

The rearrangement joins TRBV6-2 or TRBV6-3 to TRBJ1-2, with D uncertain. In germline, CDR1 is MNHEY, CDR2 SVGEGT. Trimming cost V 4 bases and J 8 bases, with 8 bases left between them. CDR3 length: 11 amino acids. The CDR3 nucleotides are TGTGCCAGCAGTTCAGCGGGGGGCTACACCTTC. It yields the protein CASSSAGGYTF.

The CDR3 nucleotides read TGTGCCAGCAGACATTTGGGGGGGACTGAAGCTTTCTTT. It translates to CASRHLGGTEAFF. The genes are TRBV6-5 and TRBJ1-1, with D maybe TRBD1 (5 bases). Germline V lookup: CDR1 MNHEY, CDR2 SVGAGI. The V and J ends lost 6 bases and 5 bases respectively, with 13 bases between them. The CDR3 covers 13 residues.

The V gene is TRBV21-1, the J gene TRBJ1-3. TRBV21-1 is a documented pseudogene. The CDR3 is 17 residues long. The DNA of the CDR3 is TGTGCCAGCAGCAAAGGCGGGAGGGGGGCCTCTGGAAACACCATATATTTT. Its protein product is CASSKGGRGASGNTIYF.

The chain combines TRBV7-2 with TRBJ2-7; 9 bases are a match to TRBD2. The ends lost 6 bases at V and 0 bases at J; junction bases unmatched: 9. CDR1 is SGHTA and CDR2 is FQGNSA in the germline V gene. The CDR3 has 16 amino acids. Written as DNA, the CDR3 is TGTGCCAGCAGTCCCACGAGCGGGGGGTTCTCCTACGAGCAGTACTTC. Translating gives CASSPTSGGFSYEQYF.

This chain uses TRBV10-3 with TRBJ1-1; D possibly corresponds to TRBD1 (5 bases). Germline-derived CDR1 and CDR2 are ENHRY and SYGVKD. The CDR3 is 13 residues long. The V gene lost 4 bases and the J gene lost 4 bases, with 10 bases spanning the gap. The CDR3 sequence: CAISAGGITEAFF. The CDR3, as DNA: TGTGCCATCAGTGCGGGGGGGATCACTGAAGCTTTCTTT.

This clone was seen once. This chain uses TRBV4-1 with TRBJ1-2; D gene ambiguous. Trimming stripped 4 bases from V and 4 bases from J, with 7 bases between. The CDR3 runs 12 residues. Germline V gives CDR1 MGHRA, CDR2 YSYEKL. CDR3 amino acids: CASSRDGYGYTF. CDR3 coding DNA: TGCGCCAGCAGCCGAGACGGCTATGGCTACACCTTC.

J is TRBJ1-3 and V is TRBV4-1, with a possible D match to TRBD1 (6 bases). The length of the CDR3 is 15 residues. The V gene lost 1 base and the J gene lost 0 bases, with 7 bases spanning the gap. CDR1 is MGHRA, CDR2 YSYEKL, per germline. In DNA, the CDR3 is TGCGCCAGCAGCCAAGGACAGGTCTCTGGAAACACCATATATTTT. Its translation: CASSQGQVSGNTIYF.

The V and J genes are TRBV3-1 (or the pseudogene TRBV3-2) and TRBJ1-2; a weak D match, TRBD1 (5 bases). V was cut by 3 bases and J by 5 bases, with 10 bases left in between. CDR3 length equals 13 residues. Germline V gene lookup returns CDR1 LGHDT and CDR2 YNNKEL (reference sequence). The CDR3 DNA sequence: TGTGCCAGCAGCCATAACCAGGGATATGGCTACACCTTC. Its translation: CASSHNQGYGYTF.

The chain has TRBV30 and TRBJ1-2; no reliable D call. Trimming removed 1 base from V and 4 bases from J, with 13 bases in between. This CDR3 comprises 14 residues. Germline V CDR1 and CDR2: GTSNPN, SVGIG (reference sequence). CDR3 coding DNA: TGTGCCTGGAGTGACGGAAACAGAATCTATGGCTACACCTTC. Translating gives CAWSDGNRIYGYTF.

V is TRBV2 and J is TRBJ1-2, with D possibly TRBD1 on 6 matching bases. This CDR3 is built from 13 residues. The V and J ends lost 6 bases and 1 base respectively, with 9 bases between them. The V gene's germline CDR1 is SNHLY and CDR2 FYNNEI. The CDR3 nucleotides read TGTGCCAGCAGCCCGGACAGTAACTATGGCTACACCTTC. Residues: CASSPDSNYGYTF.

The V and J genes are TRBV20-1 and TRBJ1-4; D is ambiguous. Germline V gives CDR1 DFQATT, CDR2 SNEGSKA (reference sequence). There are 14 residues in the CDR3. V shed 3 bases and J shed 4 bases, with 12 bases lying between them. CDR3 protein: CSASSQLINEKLFF. CDR3 nucleotide sequence: TGCAGTGCTAGTTCACAGCTGATTAATGAAAAACTGTTTTTT.

Here the CDR3 DNA reads TGTGCCACCAGAAGGGGGTTCAATGCGCAGTACTTC. Residues: CATRRGFNAQYF. The chain joins TRBV12-3 or TRBV12-4 to TRBJ2-7; the D gene is possibly TRBD1 (6 bases). The CDR3 has 12 residues. V lost 10 bases and J lost 9, with 19 bases in between.

This rearrangement joins TRBV9 to TRBJ1-2, with 7 positions matching TRBD1. CDR1 is SGDLS and CDR2 is YYNGEE in the germline V gene. The CDR3 runs 18 residues. The trim removed 0 bases at V and 4 bases at J, leaving 15 bases unmatched. The CDR3 coding sequence is TGTGCCAGCAGCGTAGGATTGGACAGGCTACCCGGGGGCTATGGCTACACCTTC. Translating gives CASSVGLDRLPGGYGYTF. Variable domain in full (rest from reference TRBV9 and TRBJ1-2): DSGVTQTPKHLITATGQRVTLRCSPRSGDLSVYWYQQSLDQGLQFLIQYYNGEERAKGNILERFSAQQFPDLHSELNLSSLELGDSALYFCASSVGLDRLPGGYGYTFGSGTRLTVV.

The gene calls are TRBV7-2 and TRBJ1-2; 9 positions match TRBD1. The V gene end was trimmed by 5 bases and the J gene end by 8 bases; junction bases not matched to a gene: 9. The CDR3 consists of 14 residues. Germline loops: CDR1 SGHTA, CDR2 FQGNSA. CDR3 in amino acids: CASSSNRGQSGYTF. DNA of the CDR3: TGTGCCAGCAGCAGTAACAGGGGGCAGAGCGGCTACACCTTC.

The V call is TRBV14, the J call TRBJ2-1; possible D gene TRBD1, 5 bases. Germline CDR1 reads SGHDN; CDR2 reads FVKESK. Trimming took off 2 bases at V and 4 bases at J, with 18 bases between the two ends. This CDR3 region has 17 residues. In nucleotides, the CDR3 is TGTGCCAGCAGCCAATGGCTTGGGGCCTTCGATTACAATGAGCAGTTCTTC. Its translation: CASSQWLGAFDYNEQFF.

V gene TRBV5-8 combines with J gene TRBJ1-2; D gene unclear. The CDR3 consists of 15 residues. Trimming removed 4 bases at V and 0 bases at J, with 13 bases between. Germline values: CDR1 SGHTS, CDR2 YDEGEE. CDR3 sequence (DNA): TGTGCCAGCAGCCTCCTGGGCACCTCTAACTATGGCTACACCTTC. It codes for CASSLLGTSNYGYTF.

V is TRBV5-1 and J is TRBJ2-5; unclear D gene. V was shortened by 4 bases and J by 0 bases, with 10 bases between the two germline ends. Germline CDR1 is SGHRS and CDR2 is YFSETQ. The CDR3 runs 14 residues. CDR3 DNA: TGCGCCAGCAGCCCAACTACCTACCAAGAGACCCAGTACTTC. Protein: CASSPTTYQETQYF.